The TCR beta chain under discussion was sequenced for a study of response to subunit inactivated influenza vaccine. Worth noting for this clonotype: Its antigen is undetermined.

Whole-study findings and limits: Seasonal influenza vaccination, on each occasion, was suggested by the authors to recruit few new T cells.

There are 16 residues in the CDR3. Looked up from germline, CDR1 is SEHNR and CDR2 is FQNEAQ (reference sequence). Trimming took 7 bases from V and 2 from J, leaving 15 bases between them. A single record per CDR3 protein comes from TCRdb applying MiXCR to the RT-PCR reads. The sample shows roughly 500,000 distinct CDR3 sequences, approximately 17% of them seen only once. The sequencing here drew on CD4+ T cells sorted from PBMCs, taken about 24 months after vaccination. This receptor was obtained from a man aged 45 to 70 who received an inactivated influenza vaccine. This chain connects TRBV7-9 to TRBJ2-6; no clear D. CDR3 bases: TGTGCCAGCACCCCAACCATAGGTCCTGGGGCCAACGTCCTGACTTTC. Translating it yields CASTPTIGPGANVLTF.